This passage covers 21 T cell receptor beta chains from one sample sequenced in a study of cytomegalovirus exposure and HLA in healthy donors. PCR primers comprised 60 Vbeta and 13 Jbeta primers. Assay used: immunoSEQ multiplex PCR; TCRdb lists only in-frame clones, some missing. Its listing shows 150,000 to 250,000 clones. The sequenced material came from PBMCs. These TCRs come from a boy between 10 and 17 years old in good health and CMV-seronegative.

This chain joins TRBV4-1 and TRBJ1-1; D might be TRBD1 (5 bases). Germline-derived CDR1 and CDR2 are MGHRA and YSYEKL. This CDR3 is 15 amino acids long. V dropped 0 bases and J dropped 7 bases, with 15 bases sitting between them. The CDR3 is CASSQDQGERGEAFF. CDR3 in DNA: TGCGCCAGCAGCCAAGATCAGGGTGAGAGAGGTGAAGCTTTCTTT.

The J gene is TRBJ2-7, the V gene TRBV19; D is possibly TRBD2 (7 bases). V shed 3 bases and J shed 2 bases, with 17 bases lying between them. This CDR3 is 16 amino acids long. Germline CDR1 and CDR2: LNHDA and SQIVND (reference sequence). CDR3: CASSIRGGGPPYEQYF. CDR3 nucleotide sequence: TGTGCCAGTAGTATCCGAGGGGGGGGTCCCCCCTACGAGCAGTACTTC.

The chain has TRBV2 and TRBJ2-5; tentatively, D is TRBD2 (5 bases). The CDR3 loop spans 12 amino acids. Germline loops: CDR1 SNHLY, CDR2 FYNNEI. Trimming left V 8 bases short and J 6 bases short, with 13 bases between. The CDR3 is CASAVVAKTQYF. In nucleotides, the CDR3 is TGTGCCAGCGCTGTAGTAGCGAAGACCCAGTACTTC.

This chain links TRBV7-3 with TRBJ2-2; possibly TRBD1 for D (6 bases). The germline V gene encodes CDR1 SGHTA and CDR2 FQGTGA. The V gene lost 4 bases and the J gene lost 5 bases, with 11 bases spanning the gap. The CDR3 runs to 14 residues. CDR3 in DNA: TGTGCCAGCAGCTCTACAGGGTTGACCGGGGAGCTGTTTTTT. As protein: CASSSTGLTGELFF.

The chain couples TRBV19 to TRBJ2-7; a possible D gene is TRBD1 (6 bases). The CDR3 extends over 12 amino acids. V lost 6 bases to trimming and J lost 5 bases, with 11 bases between them. The germline CDR1 and CDR2 sequences are LNHDA and SQIVND (reference sequence). The CDR3: CASSTGHNEQYF. The CDR3 DNA sequence: TGTGCCAGTAGCACAGGGCACAACGAGCAGTACTTC.

Points on this clone: The junction does not match germline at one end; this may be a read error. Other DNA variants within this sample encode the same CDR3. V gene TRBV25-1 combines with J gene TRBJ2-7; D gene unclear. The length of the CDR3 is 11 residues. Germline values: CDR1 MGHDK, CDR2 SYGVNS. The CDR3 DNA reads as TGTGCCAGCAGTGGAGCCTACGAACAGTACTTC. Protein product: CASSGAYEQYF.

V is TRBV27 and J is TRBJ2-7, with 8 bases aligning to TRBD1. V trimming: 3 bases; J trimming: 7 bases; junction bases outside the gene matches: 8. The CDR3 extends over 14 amino acids. CDR1 is MNHEY and CDR2 is SMNVEV in the germline V gene (reference sequence). The CDR3 bases are TGTGCCAGCAGTTTGGGGCAGGGGGCGCAAGAGCAGTACTTC. Translating it yields CASSLGQGAQEQYF.

The chain couples TRBV10-1 to TRBJ2-5; weak D call: TRBD1 (5 bases). Germline CDR1 and CDR2: WNHNN and SYGVQD (reference sequence). Trimming removed 0 bases from V and 4 bases from J, with 9 bases in between. The CDR3 has 14 residues. CDR3 nucleotides: TGCGCCAGCAGTGAGTCGCCAGGGCGAGAGACCCAGTACTTC. It codes for CASSESPGRETQYF.

The chain uses TRBV4-1 and TRBJ2-1; TRBD2 aligns across 7 bases. With V trimmed by 6 bases and J by 0 bases, 2 bases remained unmatched. This CDR3 is 14 amino acids long. Per germline, CDR1 MGHRA and CDR2 YSYEKL. The chain's CDR3 is CASRPSGSYNEQFF. CDR3 in DNA: TGCGCCAGCAGGCCTAGCGGCTCCTACAATGAGCAGTTCTTC.

The J gene is TRBJ1-1, the V gene TRBV7-6; the D gene is possibly TRBD1 (5 bases). Germline V CDR1 and CDR2: SGHVS, FNYEAQ. There are 14 residues in the CDR3. Trimming pared 1 base from V and 3 bases from J, leaving 9 bases between. CDR3 protein: CASSLGRGDTEAFF. The CDR3 coding sequence is TGTGCCAGCAGCTTAGGAAGGGGTGACACTGAAGCTTTCTTT.

The CDR3 reads CASSPGLLLSYEQYF. CDR3 coding DNA: TGTGCCAGCAGCCCAGGACTACTACTCTCCTACGAGCAGTACTTC. The rearrangement joins TRBV7-9 to TRBJ2-5; D is possibly TRBD2 (6 bases). The J call may be mistaken, given a closer DNA end match to TRBJ2-7. Germline V gene lookup returns CDR1 SEHNR and CDR2 FQNEAQ (reference sequence). The CDR3 length is 15 residues.

The gene calls are TRBV4-3 and TRBJ1-2; D is possibly TRBD1 (6 bases). Germline V CDR1 and CDR2: LGHNA, YSLEER. V was clipped by 1 base and J by 2 bases, with 11 bases between them. This CDR3 has 15 amino acids. The CDR3 is CASSQAGVLNYGYTF. The CDR3 region has the DNA TGCGCCAGCAGCCAAGCAGGGGTATTAAACTATGGCTACACCTTC.

V is TRBV6-5 and J is TRBJ2-3, with TRBD2 as a possible D gene (5 bases). V was cut by 7 bases and J by 3 bases, with 11 bases left in between. The CDR3 totals 13 residues. Germline lookup yields CDR1 MNHEY and CDR2 SVGAGI. CDR3 residues: CASTGSDTDTQYF. The CDR3 nucleotides read TGTGCCAGCACGGGTAGCGATACAGATACGCAGTATTTT.

V is TRBV6-5 and J is TRBJ2-1; the match to TRBD1 covers 8 bases. The germline CDR1 and CDR2 sequences are MNHEY and SVGAGI. Germline trimming cut 7 bases from V and 4 bases from J; bases unmatched to any gene: 6. The CDR3 contains 14 residues. As DNA, the CDR3 is TGTGCCAGCAAACACAGGGGGTGGTACAATGAGCAGTTCTTC. It yields the protein CASKHRGWYNEQFF.

The chain links TRBV9 to TRBJ2-1, with 14 positions matching TRBD2. Germline CDR1 SGDLS, CDR2 YYNGEE. The CDR3 runs to 16 residues. Unmatched junction bases numbered 5, after V lost 4 bases and J lost 5 bases. The CDR3 DNA follows: TGTGCCAGCAGCCAACGGACTAGCGGGGGGAACAATGAGCAGTTCTTC. Its translation: CASSQRTSGGNNEQFF.

This chain joins TRBV7-8 and TRBJ2-2, with a possible D match to TRBD2 (5 bases). V was pared by 5 bases and J by 1 base, with 14 bases between. The germline V gene encodes CDR1 SGHVS and CDR2 FQNEAQ. This CDR3 comprises 16 residues. The DNA of the CDR3 is TGTGCCAGCAGCCCTAGTAGAGGGCGGAACACCGGGGAGCTGTTTTTT. Its protein product is CASSPSRGRNTGELFF.

The chain links TRBV27 to TRBJ2-5; tentative D call: TRBD1 (5 bases). Trimming shortened V by 6 bases and J by 3 bases, and 14 bases separated the two germline ends. Germline assignment: CDR1 MNHEY and CDR2 SMNVEV (reference sequence). The CDR3 extends over 14 amino acids. The CDR3 sequence is CASSTTANKETQYF. As DNA, the CDR3 is TGTGCCAGCAGCACGACAGCTAATAAAGAGACCCAGTACTTC.

The chain carries TRBV18 and TRBJ2-7, with D maybe TRBD2 (5 bases). V was pared by 3 bases and J by 3 bases, with 21 bases between. The CDR3 length is 17 residues. Germline CDR1 KGHSH, CDR2 LQKENI. The CDR3 protein is CASSPTLSGSSHYEQYF. In nucleotides, the CDR3 is TGTGCCAGCTCACCTACCCTGAGCGGCAGCAGCCACTACGAGCAGTACTTC.

The CDR3 DNA reads TGTGCCAGCTCACGGGGGGTCGGGGAGCTACCCCCCACAGATACGCAGTATTTT. Its protein is CASSRGVGELPPTDTQYF. The chain carries TRBV18 and TRBJ2-3, with D possibly matching TRBD2 (6 bases). Germline CDR1 and CDR2: KGHSH and LQKENI. The CDR3 totals 18 residues. Trimming pared 4 bases from V and 2 bases from J, leaving 22 bases between.

The V and J genes are TRBV5-8 and TRBJ1-5; D gene unclear. The V gene lost 2 bases and the J gene lost 4 bases, with 7 bases spanning the gap. This CDR3 is 13 amino acids long. Germline CDR1 reads SGHTS; CDR2 reads YDEGEE. CDR3 sequence: CASSLLHNQPQHF. The CDR3 DNA follows: TGTGCCAGCAGCTTACTACATAATCAGCCCCAGCATTTT.

The chain recombines TRBV19 with TRBJ1-5; D remains unclear. The CDR3 covers 15 residues. The V gene lost 5 bases and the J gene lost 1 base, with 12 bases spanning the gap. The germline V gene has CDR1 LNHDA and CDR2 SQIVND (reference sequence). The CDR3 loop is CASSLHGGSNQPQHF. In nucleotides, the CDR3 is TGTGCCAGTAGTCTCCACGGCGGGAGCAATCAGCCCCAGCATTTT.